The source of this T cell receptor (beta chain) is a study of post-analysis software for immune sequencing data. Study-wide results and caveats: Normalized Chao1 diversity was significantly reduced in patients versus controls. Co-batched samples clustered tightly together by F measure. Controls had lower frequencies than patients of about five TRBV segments, which included TRBV5-6, TRBV5-1 and TRBV20-1.

Carried by the TCR beta cDNA libraries were unique molecular identifiers. Roughly 500,000 cDNA molecules were obtained per 1 to 10 million input T cells. A single record per CDR3 protein comes from TCRdb applying MiXCR to the PCR reads. The sample includes hundreds of thousands of distinct CDR3 sequences, approximately 59% of them seen just once. Remarks on this clonotype: Its target is not known.

CDR3 size: 16 residues. J was trimmed by 1 base and V by 7 bases; bases with no gene match: 10. Sequenced: blood. The origin of this receptor is a girl aged 2-10 years with multiple sclerosis. The J gene is TRBJ2-4, the V gene TRBV12-3 or TRBV12-4, with 7 nucleotides matching TRBD2. The CDR3 loop is CASTAGREAAKNIQYF. The CDR3 region has the DNA TGTGCCAGCACCGCGGGGAGGGAGGCGGCCAAAAACATTCAGTACTTC.